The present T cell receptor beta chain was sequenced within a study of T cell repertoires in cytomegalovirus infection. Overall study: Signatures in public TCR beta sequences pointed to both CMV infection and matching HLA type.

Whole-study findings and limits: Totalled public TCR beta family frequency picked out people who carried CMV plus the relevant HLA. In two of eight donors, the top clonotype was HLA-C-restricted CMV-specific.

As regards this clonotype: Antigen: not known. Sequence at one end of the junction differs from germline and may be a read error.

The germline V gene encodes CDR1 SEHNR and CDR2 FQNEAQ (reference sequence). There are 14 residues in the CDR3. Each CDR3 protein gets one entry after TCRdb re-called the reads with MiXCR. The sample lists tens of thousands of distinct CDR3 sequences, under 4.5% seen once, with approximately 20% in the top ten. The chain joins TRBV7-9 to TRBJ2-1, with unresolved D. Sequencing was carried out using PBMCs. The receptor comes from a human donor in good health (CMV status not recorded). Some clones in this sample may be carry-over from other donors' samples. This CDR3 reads CASSFSHPYDEQFF. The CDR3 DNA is TGTGCCAGCAGCTTTAGCCACCCCTACGATGAGCAGTTCTTC.